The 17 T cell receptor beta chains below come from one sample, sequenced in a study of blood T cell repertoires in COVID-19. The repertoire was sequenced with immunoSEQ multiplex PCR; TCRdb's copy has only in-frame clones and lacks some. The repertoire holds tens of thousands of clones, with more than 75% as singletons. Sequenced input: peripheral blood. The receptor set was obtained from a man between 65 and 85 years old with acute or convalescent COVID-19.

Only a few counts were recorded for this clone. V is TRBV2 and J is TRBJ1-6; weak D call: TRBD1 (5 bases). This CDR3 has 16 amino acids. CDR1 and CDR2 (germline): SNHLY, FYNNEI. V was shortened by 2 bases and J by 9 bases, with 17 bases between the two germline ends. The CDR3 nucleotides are TGTGCCAGCAGTGAACAGGCAGCCGGAGGGGCTTCACCCCTCCACTTT. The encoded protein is CASSEQAAGGASPLHF.

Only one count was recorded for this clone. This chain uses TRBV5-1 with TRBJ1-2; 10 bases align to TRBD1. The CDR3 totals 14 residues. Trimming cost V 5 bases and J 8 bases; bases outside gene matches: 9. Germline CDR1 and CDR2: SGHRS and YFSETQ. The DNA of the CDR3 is TGCGCCAGCAGGGGGACAGGGGTTTATGAGGGCTACACCTTC. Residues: CASRGTGVYEGYTF. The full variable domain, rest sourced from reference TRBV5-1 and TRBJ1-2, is KAGVTQTPRYLIKTRGQQVTLSCSPISGHRSVSWYQQTPGQGLQFLFEYFSETQRNKGNFPGRFSGRQFSNSRSEMNVSTLELGDSALYLCASRGTGVYEGYTFGSGTRLTVV.

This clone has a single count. The CDR3 region has the DNA TGTGCCAGCAGTTTGGGGACAGGGCAGTTCTTC. Translated: CASSLGTGQFF. This chain joins TRBV12-3 or TRBV12-4 and TRBJ2-1; 8 nucleotides line up with TRBD1. This CDR3 has 11 amino acids. Losses at the gene ends were 3 bases for V and 12 bases for J; bases not matched to a gene: 1.

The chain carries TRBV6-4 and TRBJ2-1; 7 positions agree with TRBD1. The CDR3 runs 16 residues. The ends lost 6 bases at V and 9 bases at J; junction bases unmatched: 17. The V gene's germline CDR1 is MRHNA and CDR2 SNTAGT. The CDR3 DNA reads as TGTGCCAGCAGCCCCGATCCGGGACAGAGGCCGGGTGAGCAGTTCTTC. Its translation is CASSPDPGQRPGEQFF.

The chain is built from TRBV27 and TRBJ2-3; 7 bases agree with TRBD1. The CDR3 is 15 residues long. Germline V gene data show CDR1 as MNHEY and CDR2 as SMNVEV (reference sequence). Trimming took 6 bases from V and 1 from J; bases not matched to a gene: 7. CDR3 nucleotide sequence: TGTGCCAGCAGCCCGGACGGACAGGGCACAGATACGCAGTATTTT. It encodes CASSPDGQGTDTQYF.

CDR3 in amino acids: CASSYRDRGRGGQYF. The CDR3 DNA is TGTGCCAGCAGCTACCGGGACAGGGGGCGAGGGGGGCAGTACTTC. This rearrangement joins TRBV11-2 to TRBJ2-7; 12 bases are shared with TRBD1. Germline CDR1 and CDR2: SGHAT and FQNNGV. The CDR3 sequence is 15 residues long. J gave up 9 bases and V 4 bases, and 10 bases lay outside the gene matches.

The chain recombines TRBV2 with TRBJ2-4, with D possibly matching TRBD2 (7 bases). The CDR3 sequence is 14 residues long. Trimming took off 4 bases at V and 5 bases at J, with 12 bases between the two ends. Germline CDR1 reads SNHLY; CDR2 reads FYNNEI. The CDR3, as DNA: TGTGCCAGCAGTGGTGGGGGGGCCCAAAACATTCAGTACTTC. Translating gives CASSGGGAQNIQYF.

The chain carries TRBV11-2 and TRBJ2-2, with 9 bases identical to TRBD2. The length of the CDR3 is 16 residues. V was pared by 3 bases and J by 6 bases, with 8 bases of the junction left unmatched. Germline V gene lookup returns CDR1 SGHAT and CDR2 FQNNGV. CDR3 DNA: TGTGCCAGCAGCTTGACTAGCGGAATGTCCCCCGGGGAGCTGTTTTTT. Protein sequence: CASSLTSGMSPGELFF.

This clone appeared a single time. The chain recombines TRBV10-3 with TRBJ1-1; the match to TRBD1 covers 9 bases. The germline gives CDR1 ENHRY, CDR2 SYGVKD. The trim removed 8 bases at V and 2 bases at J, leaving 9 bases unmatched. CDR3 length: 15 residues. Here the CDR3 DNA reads TGTGCCATCGGGCCTGGACAGGGGAGAAACACTGAAGCTTTCTTT. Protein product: CAIGPGQGRNTEAFF.

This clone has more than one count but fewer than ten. DNA of the CDR3: TGTGCCAGCAGTCTACAGGGGGCCGGCTACGAGCAGTACTTC. Protein: CASSLQGAGYEQYF. This chain joins TRBV27 and TRBJ2-7, with 9 bases that match TRBD1. Trimming at V came to 5 bases and at J to 3 bases, leaving 5 bases not matched to a gene. This CDR3 is built from 14 residues. The germline CDR1 and CDR2 sequences are MNHEY and SMNVEV (reference sequence).

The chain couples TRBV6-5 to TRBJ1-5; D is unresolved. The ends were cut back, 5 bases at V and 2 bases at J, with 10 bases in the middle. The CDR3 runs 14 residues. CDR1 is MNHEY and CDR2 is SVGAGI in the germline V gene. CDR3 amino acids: CASSPDGGNQPQHF. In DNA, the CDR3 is TGTGCCAGCAGTCCTGACGGAGGCAATCAGCCCCAGCATTTT.

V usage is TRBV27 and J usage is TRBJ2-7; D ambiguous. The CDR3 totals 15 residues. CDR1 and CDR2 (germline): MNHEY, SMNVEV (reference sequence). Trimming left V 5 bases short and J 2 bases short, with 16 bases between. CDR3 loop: CASSRNSGSAYEQYV. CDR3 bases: TGTGCCAGCAGTCGGAACAGTGGATCGGCCTACGAGCAGTACGTC.

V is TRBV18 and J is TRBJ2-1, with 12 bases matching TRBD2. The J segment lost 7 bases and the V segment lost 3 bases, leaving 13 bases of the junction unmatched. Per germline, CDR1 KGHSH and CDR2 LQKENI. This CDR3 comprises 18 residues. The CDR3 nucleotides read TGTGCCAGCTCACCCCTGGTGACTAGCGGGAGCTCCTGGAATGAGCAGTTCTTC. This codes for CASSPLVTSGSSWNEQFF. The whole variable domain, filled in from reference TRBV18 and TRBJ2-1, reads NAGVMQNPRHLVRRRGQEARLRCSPMKGHSHVYWYRQLPEEGLKFMVYLQKENIIDESGMPKERFSAEFPKEGPSILRIQQVVRGDSAAYFCASSPLVTSGSSWNEQFFGPGTRLTVL.

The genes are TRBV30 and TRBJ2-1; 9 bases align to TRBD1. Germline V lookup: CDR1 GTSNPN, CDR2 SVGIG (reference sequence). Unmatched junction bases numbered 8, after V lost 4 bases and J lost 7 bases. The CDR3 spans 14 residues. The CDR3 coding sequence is TGTGCCTGGATTGGGACAGGGAAAGGGAATGAGCAGTTCTTC. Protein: CAWIGTGKGNEQFF.

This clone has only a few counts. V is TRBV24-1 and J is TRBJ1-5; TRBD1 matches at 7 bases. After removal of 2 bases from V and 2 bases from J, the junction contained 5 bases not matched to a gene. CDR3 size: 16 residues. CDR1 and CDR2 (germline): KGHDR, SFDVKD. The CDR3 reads CATSDSTGLGNQPQHF. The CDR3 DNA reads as TGTGCCACCAGTGATTCGACAGGGCTTGGCAATCAGCCCCAGCATTTT.

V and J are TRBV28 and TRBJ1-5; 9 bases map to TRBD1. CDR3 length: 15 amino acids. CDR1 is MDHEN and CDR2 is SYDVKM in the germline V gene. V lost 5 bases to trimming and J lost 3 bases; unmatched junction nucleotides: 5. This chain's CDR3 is CASSGTGMDNQPQHF. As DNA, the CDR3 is TGTGCCAGCAGTGGGACAGGGATGGACAATCAGCCCCAGCATTTT.

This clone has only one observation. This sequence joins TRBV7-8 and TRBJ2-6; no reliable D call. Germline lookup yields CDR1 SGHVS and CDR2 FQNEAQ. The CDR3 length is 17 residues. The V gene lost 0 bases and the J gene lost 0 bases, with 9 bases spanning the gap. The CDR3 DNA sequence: TGTGCCAGCAGCTTAGCCCTCGAGTTCTCTGGGGCCAACGTCCTGACTTTC. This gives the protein CASSLALEFSGANVLTF.